The 27 T cell receptor beta chains given below trace back to one sample, sequenced in a study of blood T cell repertoires in COVID-19. Profiling relied on immunoSEQ multiplex PCR, and the TCRdb table lists in-frame clones only, not all of them. The sample has some 120,000 clones; over 75% are singletons. Sequencing used peripheral blood. These receptors were collected from a human donor with active COVID-19. The donor label of this sample is uncertain.

The chain carries TRBV19 and TRBJ2-5, with D perhaps matching TRBD2 (7 bases). The CDR3 loop spans 16 amino acids. V was cut by 5 bases and J by 1 base, with 17 bases left in between. The germline gives CDR1 LNHDA, CDR2 SQIVND (reference sequence). The CDR3 nucleotides read TGTGCCAGTAGTGATCCGGGGGGCGAGATCCAAGAGACCCAGTACTTC. Its protein product is CASSDPGGEIQETQYF. The full variable domain, its missing parts supplied by reference TRBV19 and TRBJ2-5, is DGGITQSPKYLFRKEGQNVTLSCEQNLNHDAMYWYRQDPGQGLRLIYYSQIVNDFQKGDIAEGYSVSREKKESFPLTVTSAQKNPTAFYLCASSDPGGEIQETQYFGPGTRLLVL.

The V call is TRBV19, the J call TRBJ2-5, with D possibly matching TRBD1 (6 bases). In germline, CDR1 is LNHDA, CDR2 SQIVND (reference sequence). The CDR3 spans 15 residues. The V end was cut by 7 bases, the J end by 3 bases, with 18 bases between. This chain's CDR3 is CASTLGAGVEETQYF. As DNA, the CDR3 is TGTGCCAGTACCCTGGGGGCAGGGGTTGAAGAGACCCAGTACTTC. Filled out from reference TRBV19 and TRBJ2-5, the complete variable domain reads DGGITQSPKYLFRKEGQNVTLSCEQNLNHDAMYWYRQDPGQGLRLIYYSQIVNDFQKGDIAEGYSVSREKKESFPLTVTSAQKNPTAFYLCASTLGAGVEETQYFGPGTRLLVL.

The chain has TRBV6-2 or TRBV6-3 and TRBJ2-1, with unresolved D. The V gene lost 3 bases and the J gene lost 6 bases, with 6 bases spanning the gap. The germline gives CDR1 MNHEY, CDR2 SVGEGT. This CDR3 region has 12 residues. This CDR3 reads CASSYYGNEQFF. CDR3 DNA sequence: TGTGCCAGCAGTTATTACGGCAATGAGCAGTTCTTC.

This clone was seen a single time. The chain has TRBV7-6 and TRBJ2-3; 10 bases map to TRBD1. CDR1 is SGHVS and CDR2 is FNYEAQ in the germline V gene. V lost 2 bases, J lost 10 bases, and 9 bases stayed unmatched. This CDR3 region has 15 residues. DNA of the CDR3: TGTGCCAGCAGCTTATCGGGACAGGGGTTATGGGCGCAGTATTTT. Its translation: CASSLSGQGLWAQYF.

This chain links TRBV4-1 with TRBJ2-1, with a weak D call TRBD1 (6 bases). Germline V gene lookup returns CDR1 MGHRA and CDR2 YSYEKL. The CDR3 is 16 residues long. V dropped 1 base and J dropped 5 bases, with 15 bases sitting between them. CDR3 protein: CASSQVWRTDNNEQFF. The CDR3 DNA sequence: TGCGCCAGCAGCCAAGTTTGGAGGACAGATAACAATGAGCAGTTCTTC.

The genes are TRBV13 and TRBJ2-2; 12 nucleotides match TRBD1. The V and J ends lost 5 bases and 3 bases, in that order; junction bases with no gene match: 10. The CDR3 length is 18 residues. CDR1 PRHDT and CDR2 FYEKMQ come from the germline V gene (reference sequence). The CDR3 DNA follows: TGTGCCAGCAGCCCCGGGACAGGGGGCCTTGAGGACACCGGGGAGCTGTTTTTT. This gives the protein CASSPGTGGLEDTGELFF.

The chain carries TRBV6-5 and TRBJ1-6, with D unclear. There are 14 residues in the CDR3. Germline V gene sequence: CDR1 MNHEY, CDR2 SVGAGI. V lost 8 bases, J lost 3 bases, and 11 bases lay in between. The DNA for the CDR3 is TGTGCCAGCCAATCAGGCAGCTATAATTCACCCCTCCACTTT. The encoded protein is CASQSGSYNSPLHF.

V and J are TRBV5-8 and TRBJ1-4; D is perhaps TRBD1 (6 bases). With 3 bases removed from V and 1 base from J, the gap between germline ends came to 10 bases. Germline V gene lookup returns CDR1 SGHTS and CDR2 YDEGEE. The CDR3 contains 15 residues. Here the CDR3 DNA reads TGTGCCAGCAGCTATGAACAGGGAACTAATGAAAAACTGTTTTTT. Translated: CASSYEQGTNEKLFF.

The chain employs TRBV28 and TRBJ1-2; 9 bases fit TRBD1. CDR3 length: 15 amino acids. With 4 bases clipped from V and 7 bases from J, the junction kept 10 bases outside the gene matches. The germline gives CDR1 MDHEN, CDR2 SYDVKM. CDR3 nucleotide sequence: TGTGCCAGCAGTTCTGCTACAGGGGGCGCGGGTGGCTACACCTTC. Residues: CASSSATGGAGGYTF.

This sequence joins TRBV7-2 and TRBJ2-7; TRBD1 is a possible D gene (6 bases). Germline CDR1 reads SGHTA; CDR2 reads FQGNSA. Trimming cost V 3 bases and J 3 bases, with 9 bases left between them. CDR3 length: 13 residues. Here the CDR3 DNA reads TGTGCCAGCAGCTTTCCAGGGGACTACGAGCAGTACTTC. The encoded protein is CASSFPGDYEQYF.

The table lists this clone with a count of one. V gene TRBV5-1 combines with J gene TRBJ1-2, with D possibly being TRBD1 (5 bases). CDR3 size: 15 residues. Looked up from germline, CDR1 is SGHRS and CDR2 is YFSETQ. V was trimmed by 0 bases and J by 7 bases, leaving 16 bases between them. DNA of the CDR3: TGCGCCAGCAGCTTGGCCGAGACAGCGTCTTCTGGCTACACCTTC. Residues: CASSLAETASSGYTF. The variable domain in full, with the rest retrieved from reference TRBV5-1 and TRBJ1-2, is KAGVTQTPRYLIKTRGQQVTLSCSPISGHRSVSWYQQTPGQGLQFLFEYFSETQRNKGNFPGRFSGRQFSNSRSEMNVSTLELGDSALYLCASSLAETASSGYTFGSGTRLTVV.

A few counts support this clone. The chain is built from TRBV3-1 (or the pseudogene TRBV3-2) and TRBJ2-2, with D tentatively TRBD1 (5 bases). There are 15 residues in the CDR3. Germline V lookup: CDR1 LGHDT, CDR2 YNNKEL (reference sequence). V gave up 6 bases and J gave up 1 base, with 12 bases separating them. CDR3 DNA sequence: TGTGCCAGCAGTCTAAGACAGCAGAACACCGGGGAGCTGTTTTTT. This codes for CASSLRQQNTGELFF.

The J gene is TRBJ2-1, the V gene TRBV19; tentative D call: TRBD1 (6 bases). Germline V CDR1 and CDR2: LNHDA, SQIVND (reference sequence). Trimming took 6 bases from V and 2 from J, leaving 14 bases between them. CDR3 size: 15 residues. In nucleotides, the CDR3 is TGTGCCAGTAGGATAAGGACAGCGACCTACAATGAGCAGTTCTTC. Amino acids: CASRIRTATYNEQFF. Based on the CDR3 plus reference TRBV19 and TRBJ2-1, the full variable domain is DGGITQSPKYLFRKEGQNVTLSCEQNLNHDAMYWYRQDPGQGLRLIYYSQIVNDFQKGDIAEGYSVSREKKESFPLTVTSAQKNPTAFYLCASRIRTATYNEQFFGPGTRLTVL.

The chain links TRBV27 to TRBJ1-6, with D unresolved. Trimming took 5 bases from V and 0 from J, leaving 5 bases between them. Per germline, CDR1 MNHEY and CDR2 SMNVEV (reference sequence). The CDR3 has 14 residues. The CDR3 sequence: CASSVSSYNSPLHF. CDR3 nucleotide sequence: TGTGCCAGCAGTGTTAGCTCCTATAATTCACCCCTCCACTTT.

In its sample, this clone was seen a few times. The chain joins TRBV4-2 to TRBJ1-6, with D tentatively TRBD1 (5 bases). CDR3 length: 14 amino acids. In germline, CDR1 is LGHNA, CDR2 YNFKEQ. V was trimmed by 2 bases and J by 13 bases, leaving 15 bases between them. The CDR3 DNA is TGTGCCAGCAGCCAAACCCTCGAGGGGAGGCCCCTCCACTTT. It is translated as CASSQTLEGRPLHF.

The chain carries TRBV10-2 and TRBJ1-3; 7 bases match TRBD1. Germline V gene data show CDR1 as WSHSY and CDR2 as SAAADI. With V trimmed by 3 bases and J by 3 bases, 11 bases remained unmatched. This CDR3 is 17 amino acids long. The CDR3 DNA reads TGCGCCAGCAGTGAAGTCCAGCGGACAGGTTTTGGAAACACCATATATTTT. It codes for CASSEVQRTGFGNTIYF.

V is TRBV3-1 (or the pseudogene TRBV3-2) and J is TRBJ1-1; 9 bases align to TRBD1. Per germline, CDR1 LGHDT and CDR2 YNNKEL (reference sequence). The length of the CDR3 is 14 residues. Trimming at V came to 3 bases and at J to 4 bases, leaving 3 bases not matched to a gene. In DNA form, the CDR3 reads TGTGCCAGCAGCCAGGGACAGGGAATCACTGAAGCTTTCTTT. This gives the protein CASSQGQGITEAFF.

This chain joins TRBV7-9 and TRBJ1-1, with 8 bases aligning to TRBD1. The CDR3 is 16 amino acids. The J segment lost 5 bases and the V segment lost 5 bases, leaving 13 bases of the junction unmatched. Per the germline V gene, CDR1 is SEHNR and CDR2 is FQNEAQ (reference sequence). The CDR3 bases are TGTGCCAGCAGCCACGGGAGACAGGGGAAGGGAACTGAAGCTTTCTTT. It translates to CASSHGRQGKGTEAFF.

The sample holds one count of this clone. The V call is TRBV29-1, the J call TRBJ1-1; 10 positions agree with TRBD1. The length of the CDR3 is 12 residues. Unmatched junction bases numbered 3, after V lost 6 bases and J lost 5 bases. Germline V gene lookup returns CDR1 SQVTM and CDR2 ANQGSEA. CDR3 nucleotides: TGCAGCGTGCCGGGACAGGGGACTGAAGCTTTCTTT. It yields the protein CSVPGQGTEAFF.

The rearrangement joins TRBV9 to TRBJ2-7; 9 bases agree with TRBD1. V dropped 4 bases and J dropped 3; count of bases not matched to a gene: 8. Germline lookup yields CDR1 SGDLS and CDR2 YYNGEE. The CDR3 loop spans 15 amino acids. The CDR3 region has the DNA TGTGCCAGCAGCATACAGGGGGCGCCAGGCTACGAGCAGTACTTC. Protein: CASSIQGAPGYEQYF.

This rearrangement joins TRBV6-1 to TRBJ2-7; no definite D call. The CDR3 contains 13 residues. The germline CDR1 and CDR2 sequences are MNHNS and SASEGT. With 0 bases removed from V and 5 bases from J, the gap between germline ends came to 8 bases. In DNA, the CDR3 is TGTGCCAGCAGTGAAGCGAGCGAGAACGAGCAGTACTTC. It translates to CASSEASENEQYF.

The chain uses TRBV10-3 and TRBJ1-5, with D maybe TRBD1 (5 bases). Germline CDR1 ENHRY, CDR2 SYGVKD. The CDR3 is 14 amino acids. The V and J ends lost 2 bases and 5 bases respectively, with 10 bases between them. The DNA of the CDR3 is TGTGCCATCAGTGAGGCAGGGTTCCATCAGCCCCAGCATTTT. Its protein is CAISEAGFHQPQHF.

The chain employs TRBV7-9 and TRBJ1-1; D not certain. CDR1 is SEHNR and CDR2 is FQNEAQ in the germline V gene (reference sequence). Trimming shortened V by 1 base and J by 5 bases, and 11 bases separated the two germline ends. The CDR3 extends over 14 amino acids. The CDR3 coding sequence is TGTGCCAGCAGCTTAGACCGTGTCGGTACTGAAGCTTTCTTT. The encoded protein is CASSLDRVGTEAFF.

The J gene is TRBJ1-3, the V gene TRBV28, with 7 bases that match TRBD1. Germline V CDR1 and CDR2: MDHEN, SYDVKM. This CDR3 is built from 13 residues. With 4 bases clipped from V and 11 bases from J, the junction kept 8 bases outside the gene matches. Here the CDR3 DNA reads TGTGCCAGCAGTTCGACAGGGCTGTCGGCCATATATTTT. As protein: CASSSTGLSAIYF.

The chain recombines TRBV7-9 with TRBJ1-4, with 7 bases lining up with TRBD1. Trimming removed 6 bases from V and 0 bases from J; junction bases left unmatched: 4. Germline V lookup: CDR1 SEHNR, CDR2 FQNEAQ (reference sequence). The CDR3 length is 15 residues. This CDR3 is CASRRDRATNEKLFF. Here the CDR3 DNA reads TGTGCCAGCAGACGTGACAGGGCAACTAATGAAAAACTGTTTTTT.

The chain combines TRBV3-1 (or the pseudogene TRBV3-2) with TRBJ1-3, with D perhaps matching TRBD1 (6 bases). The CDR3 has 18 amino acids. V gave up 1 base and J gave up 0 bases, with 16 bases separating them. Germline CDR1 is LGHDT and CDR2 is YNNKEL (reference sequence). CDR3 sequence: CASSQGVDRSPSGNTIYF. The CDR3, as DNA: TGTGCCAGCAGCCAAGGGGTAGACAGGTCCCCCTCTGGAAACACCATATATTTT.

This sequence joins TRBV28 and TRBJ1-3, with 7 bases identical to TRBD1. CDR1 MDHEN and CDR2 SYDVKM come from the germline V gene. The CDR3 is 18 residues long. V lost 5 bases to trimming and J lost 0 bases; unmatched junction nucleotides: 13. CDR3 DNA sequence: TGTGCCAGCAGTCCCCTCCTTACCGGGACAGTCTCTGGAAACACCATATATTTT. The encoded protein is CASSPLLTGTVSGNTIYF.